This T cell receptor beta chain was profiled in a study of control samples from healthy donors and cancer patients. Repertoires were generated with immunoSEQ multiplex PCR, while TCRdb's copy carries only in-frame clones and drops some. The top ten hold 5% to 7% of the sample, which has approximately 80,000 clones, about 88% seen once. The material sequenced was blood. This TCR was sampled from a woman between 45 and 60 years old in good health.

In DNA form, the CDR3 reads TGTGCCAGCAGTCCCGGGGACACAGATACGCAGTATTTT. Its protein is CASSPGDTDTQYF. V is TRBV6-5 and J is TRBJ2-3; D is perhaps TRBD2 (5 bases). The CDR3 totals 13 residues. V was trimmed by 5 bases and J by 2 bases, leaving 8 bases between them. CDR1 MNHEY and CDR2 SVGAGI come from the germline V gene.